This T cell receptor (beta chain) appears in the sequencing data of a study of blood T cell repertoires in COVID-19. About the research overall: The samples span acute and convalescent COVID-19 from the United States, Italy and Spain. From T cells, B-cell-depleted T cells, or PBMCs came the material, which was cDNA or gDNA.

In the study's own analysis: Amplification of reference gene primers provided the estimated nucleated cell counts. This table comes from immunoSEQ multiplex PCR, and its TCRdb copy is limited to in-frame clones, with some not included. The V and J calls and clone size were taken over from that table, and D and trimming were inferred from the DNA. This table has 150,000 to 200,000 clones, over 85% appearing once. This CDR3 spans 14 amino acids. Germline V gives CDR1 LNHDA, CDR2 SQIVND (reference sequence). V lost 3 bases, J lost 1 base, and 9 bases lay in between. This receptor was taken from a woman aged 45 to 65 with acute or convalescent COVID-19. The rearrangement joins TRBV19 to TRBJ1-1, with D perhaps TRBD1 (5 bases). The sequencing input was peripheral blood. The CDR3 sequence: CASSMGHKNTEAFF. In nucleotides, the CDR3 is TGTGCCAGTAGTATGGGGCACAAGAACACTGAAGCTTTCTTT.